One and the same sample provided the 10 T cell receptor beta chains below, sequenced in a study of T cells in Graves' hyperthyroidism and ophthalmopathy. Amplification targeted TCR beta CDR3 regions from RNA transcripts. TCR CDR3 regions were first amplified by RT-PCR with HTBI primers. Using its own MiXCR run on the multiplex PCR reads, TCRdb lists one record per CDR3 protein. The table includes 600,000 or so distinct CDR3 sequences, 15% to 20% detected once. Material for sequencing was blood. These receptors originate from a woman between 25 and 40 years old with Graves' hyperthyroidism.

The genes are TRBV7-3 and TRBJ1-6; the D gene is possibly TRBD1 (5 bases). This CDR3 is 13 amino acids long. V dropped 2 bases and J dropped 13 bases, with 12 bases sitting between them. Germline V gives CDR1 SGHTA, CDR2 FQGTGA. Written as DNA, the CDR3 is TGTGCCAGCAGCTTACGGTACCGGGGGCCCCTCCACTTT. Its protein product is CASSLRYRGPLHF.

The table lists this clonotype with many counts. This chain links TRBV7-2 with TRBJ2-4, with unresolved D. Per germline, CDR1 SGHTA and CDR2 FQGNSA. The V end lost 1 base, the J end lost 0 bases, and 10 bases lay between the germline ends. This CDR3 has 16 amino acids. The CDR3 region is CASSLDRQLAKNIQYF. CDR3 sequence (DNA): TGTGCCAGCAGCTTAGACCGTCAATTAGCCAAAAACATTCAGTACTTC.

The CDR3 sequence: CASSFPGTGGNEKLFF. CDR3 sequence (DNA): TGCGCCAGCAGCTTCCCCGGGACAGGGGGCAATGAAAAACTGTTTTTT. This rearrangement joins TRBV5-1 to TRBJ1-4; 12 positions match TRBD1. The V gene end was trimmed by 2 bases and the J gene end by 5 bases; junction bases not matched to a gene: 4. Per the germline V gene, CDR1 is SGHRS and CDR2 is YFSETQ. The CDR3 extends over 16 amino acids.

This clonotype was seen repeatedly, ten times or more. V gene TRBV27 combines with J gene TRBJ2-7, with no clear D. The CDR3 has 14 amino acids. Deletions cut 0 bases from V and 3 bases from J, with 9 bases between. The germline CDR1 and CDR2 sequences are MNHEY and SMNVEV (reference sequence). The CDR3: CASSLSADIYEQYF. The CDR3 DNA is TGTGCCAGCAGTTTATCGGCGGATATCTACGAGCAGTACTTC.

The table lists this clonotype with many counts. The V gene is TRBV7-2, the J gene TRBJ2-7; D may be TRBD1 (6 bases). This CDR3 is 15 amino acids long. The germline V gene has CDR1 SGHTA and CDR2 FQGNSA. The V gene lost 2 bases and the J gene lost 4 bases, with 15 bases spanning the gap. The CDR3 DNA follows: TGTGCCAGCAGCTTATCGGAACAGGGTTGGTACGAGCAGTACTTC. Protein sequence: CASSLSEQGWYEQYF. The full variable domain, its missing parts supplied by reference TRBV7-2 and TRBJ2-7, is GAGVSQSPSNKVTEKGKDVELRCDPISGHTALYWYRQSLGQGLEFLIYFQGNSAPDKSGLPSDRFSAERTGGSVSTLTIQRTQQEDSAVYLCASSLSEQGWYEQYFGPGTRLTVT.

This chain joins TRBV7-3 and TRBJ2-7, with D unresolved. Germline V gives CDR1 SGHTA, CDR2 FQGTGA. This CDR3 region has 15 residues. Trimming cost V 1 base and J 2 bases, with 12 bases left between them. The CDR3 DNA reads as TGTGCCAGCAGCTTAAAATTCGCGTCCCCCTACGAGCAGTACTTC. Protein: CASSLKFASPYEQYF.

This clonotype turned up a few times. This chain uses TRBV6-6 with TRBJ2-2; no clear D gene. The CDR3 totals 14 residues. With 2 bases removed from V and 4 bases from J, the gap between germline ends came to 8 bases. Germline CDR1 and CDR2: MNHNY and SVGAGI (reference sequence). The CDR3 DNA reads as TGTGCCAGCAGTTACAGGGTTACCACCGGGGAGCTGTTTTTT. Translated, it gives CASSYRVTTGELFF.

As to this clonotype: A much larger clone differs by one base, so this may be a read error. This sequence joins TRBV20-1 and TRBJ2-1; maybe TRBD2 (5 bases). The CDR3 runs to 16 residues. The ends were cut back, 6 bases at V and 2 bases at J, with 20 bases in the middle. Germline V gene lookup returns CDR1 DFQATT and CDR2 SNEGSKA (reference sequence). CDR3 bases: TGCAGTGCGCCCCCCGGTGAGCGGCAGGCCTACAATGAGCAGTTCTTC. Amino acids: CSAPPGERQAYNEQFF.

In this sample, this clonotype turned up a few times. The chain recombines TRBV15 with TRBJ2-3, with TRBD1 matching over 9 bases. V was pared by 0 bases and J by 2 bases, with 18 bases of the junction left unmatched. The CDR3 contains 21 residues. CDR1 and CDR2 (germline): LNHNV, YYDKDF (reference sequence). The CDR3 reads CATSREISGTGPSGYTDTQYF. DNA for the CDR3: TGTGCCACCAGCAGAGAGATATCCGGGACAGGGCCCAGCGGGTACACAGATACGCAGTATTTT.

The V call is TRBV9, the J call TRBJ1-3; the D gene is possibly TRBD1 (6 bases). Germline CDR1 SGDLS, CDR2 YYNGEE. CDR3 size: 15 residues. V was shortened by 0 bases and J by 1 base, with 8 bases between the two germline ends. For the CDR3, the DNA is TGTGCCAGCAGCGTAGCAGGGGTGTCTGGAAACACCATATATTTT. Amino acids: CASSVAGVSGNTIYF.